This is a list of T cell receptor beta chains from one sample in a study of PD-1 blockade in classical Hodgkin lymphoma. The data were produced by immunoSEQ multiplex PCR, yet TCRdb's version contains in-frame clones alone and is incomplete. Of around 25,000 clones in the sample, 88% are singletons; the top ten hold around 25%. This specimen was peripheral blood mononuclear cells (PBMCs), taken before the fourth cycle of nivolumab. These receptors came from a human donor with classical Hodgkin lymphoma. Both conserved end residues are part of each CDR3. The order of the fields is J gene, D gene, CDR3 length, clone size, V gene, CDR3 protein, CDR3 DNA. A D gene is named only where the DNA matches it firmly. Size tells how often a clone was seen (once, few, many) or the class of an expanded clone, and some rows leave it out.

J: TRBJ2-2; D: .; length: 15; size: .; V: TRBV27; CDR3: CASRIRLANTGELFF; DNA: TGTGCCAGTAGAATTCGGTTAGCGAACACCGGGGAGCTGTTTTTT
J: TRBJ1-5; D: .; length: 14; size: .; V: TRBV14; CDR3: CASSQGEGNQPQHF; DNA: TGTGCCAGCAGCCAGGGGGAGGGCAATCAGCCCCAGCATTTT
J: TRBJ1-2; D: .; length: 15; size: .; V: TRBV5-4; CDR3: CASSLLTRQENGYTF; DNA: TGTGCCAGCAGCTTGCTGACCCGTCAAGAGAATGGCTACACCTTC
J: TRBJ2-3; D: TRBD2; length: 15; size: .; V: TRBV29-1; CDR3: CSVEAMRERADTQYF; DNA: TGCAGCGTTGAAGCTATGCGGGAGAGGGCAGATACGCAGTATTTT
J: TRBJ1-2; D: TRBD1; length: 13; size: .; V: TRBV6-1; CDR3: CASSVGTDYGYTF; DNA: TGTGCCAGCAGCGTCGGGACAGACTATGGCTACACCTTC
J: TRBJ1-5; D: .; length: 16; size: .; V: TRBV4-1; CDR3: CASSQDSQSQGQPQHF; DNA: TGCGCCAGCAGCCAAGATAGCCAGTCCCAAGGTCAGCCCCAGCATTTT
J: TRBJ2-7; D: .; length: 14; size: .; V: TRBV7-9; CDR3: CASSFAGRFHEQYF; DNA: TGTGCCAGCAGCTTCGCTGGACGGTTCCACGAGCAGTACTTC
J: TRBJ2-5; D: .; length: 13; size: few; V: TRBV19; CDR3: CASSAVVWETQYF; DNA: TGTGCCAGCAGCGCAGTAGTTTGGGAGACCCAGTACTTC
J: TRBJ2-5; D: .; length: 14; size: .; V: TRBV4-1; CDR3: CASSQPGLQETQYF; DNA: TGCGCCAGCAGCCAACCGGGACTTCAAGAGACCCAGTACTTC
J: TRBJ2-1; D: .; length: 14; size: .; V: TRBV7-2; CDR3: CASSLAGGYNEQFF; DNA: TGTGCCAGCAGCTTAGCGGGGGGATACAATGAGCAGTTCTTC
J: TRBJ2-5; D: TRBD1; length: 16; size: .; V: TRBV11-2; CDR3: CASSLGRGRSQETQYF; DNA: TGTGCCAGCAGCTTAGGTAGGGGGCGTTCCCAAGAGACCCAGTACTTC
J: TRBJ2-1; D: .; length: 14; size: .; V: TRBV30; CDR3: CAWTGRRSYNEQFF; DNA: TGTGCCTGGACAGGGAGGCGGTCGTACAATGAGCAGTTCTTC
J: TRBJ2-1; D: .; length: 14; size: .; V: TRBV2; CDR3: CASRDTSSYNEQFF; DNA: TGTGCCAGCAGGGACACGTCCTCATACAATGAGCAGTTCTTC
J: TRBJ2-2; D: TRBD1; length: 19; size: once; V: TRBV30; CDR3: CAWSVPGRGRRGNTGELFF; DNA: TGTGCCTGGAGTGTACCAGGCAGGGGGCGCAGGGGTAACACCGGGGAGCTGTTTTTT
J: TRBJ1-2; D: TRBD1; length: 15; size: .; V: TRBV7-8; CDR3: CASSLGQGANYGYTF; DNA: TGTGCCAGCAGCTTGGGACAGGGGGCTAACTATGGCTACACCTTC
J: TRBJ1-4; D: .; length: 14; size: medium-sized; V: TRBV27; CDR3: CASRRAGLNEKLFF; DNA: TGTGCCAGCAGGAGGGCAGGGCTTAATGAAAAACTGTTTTTT
J: TRBJ2-7; D: .; length: 12; size: .; V: TRBV5-8; CDR3: CASSFPGVEQYF; DNA: TGTGCCAGCAGCTTTCCGGGGGTGGAGCAGTACTTC
J: TRBJ2-7; D: TRBD2; length: 17; size: .; V: TRBV18; CDR3: CASSPNFGGGGTYEQYF; DNA: TGTGCCAGCTCACCAAATTTTGGTGGCGGGGGAACCTACGAGCAGTACTTC
J: TRBJ1-1; D: .; length: 16; size: .; V: TRBV2; CDR3: CASSEAEDTEGPEAFF; DNA: TGTGCCAGCAGTGAAGCGGAGGACACAGAAGGTCCTGAAGCTTTCTTT
J: TRBJ1-1; D: TRBD1; length: 15; size: .; V: TRBV27; CDR3: CASSLRTGWNTEAFF; DNA: TGTGCCAGCAGTCTCCGGACAGGCTGGAACACTGAAGCTTTCTTT
J: TRBJ2-1; D: .; length: 15; size: once; V: TRBV10-1; CDR3: CASSDTAGSYNEQFF; DNA: TGCGCCAGCAGTGACACCGCCGGTTCCTACAATGAGCAGTTCTTC
J: TRBJ2-3; D: TRBD2; length: 14; size: .; V: TRBV19; CDR3: CASSTSGYPDTQYF; DNA: TGTGCCAGTAGTACTAGCGGGTACCCAGATACGCAGTATTTT
J: TRBJ1-1; D: .; length: 13; size: .; V: TRBV2; CDR3: CASGNSLNTEAFF; DNA: TGTGCCAGCGGGAACAGCTTGAACACTGAAGCTTTCTTT
J: TRBJ2-1; D: .; length: 16; size: .; V: TRBV2; CDR3: CASSAPAGYPSNEQFF; DNA: TGTGCCAGCAGTGCCCCAGCGGGTTACCCTTCCAATGAGCAGTTCTTC
J: TRBJ2-7; D: .; length: 12; size: .; V: TRBV6-6; CDR3: CASSYSSWEQYF; DNA: TGTGCCAGCAGTTACTCTTCTTGGGAGCAGTACTTC
J: TRBJ1-3; D: .; length: 14; size: .; V: TRBV5-1; CDR3: CASSPVSSGNTIYF; DNA: TGCGCCAGCAGCCCAGTATCCTCTGGAAACACCATATATTTT
J: TRBJ1-2; D: TRBD1; length: 17; size: .; V: TRBV18; CDR3: CASSPQKGDGQGNGYTF; DNA: TGTGCCAGCTCACCACAAAAGGGAGATGGACAGGGGAATGGCTACACCTTC
J: TRBJ1-5; D: .; length: 15; size: few; V: TRBV19; CDR3: CASSNWGQPGQPQHF; DNA: TGTGCCAGTAGCAATTGGGGGCAGCCCGGCCAGCCCCAGCATTTT
J: TRBJ2-7; D: .; length: 13; size: .; V: TRBV4-1; CDR3: CASSQGEDYEQYF; DNA: TGCGCCAGCAGCCAAGGGGAGGACTACGAGCAGTACTTC
J: TRBJ2-1; D: TRBD1; length: 17; size: .; V: TRBV12-5; CDR3: CASGKTGTGGLGYEQFF; DNA: TGTGCTAGTGGTAAAACCGGGACAGGGGGACTAGGTTATGAGCAGTTCTTC
J: TRBJ2-7; D: .; length: 12; size: .; V: TRBV6-1; CDR3: CASKNTPYEQYF; DNA: TGTGCCAGCAAGAATACCCCCTACGAGCAGTACTTC
J: TRBJ2-3; D: TRBD2; length: 16; size: .; V: TRBV6-6; CDR3: CASTKDLAGGVDTQYF; DNA: TGTGCCAGCACCAAAGATTTAGCGGGAGGGGTGGATACGCAGTATTTT
J: TRBJ1-2; D: TRBD1; length: 15; size: .; V: TRBV6-6; CDR3: CASSSDRGRGFGYTF; DNA: TGTGCCAGCAGTTCCGACAGGGGGCGGGGATTTGGCTACACCTTC
J: TRBJ2-3; D: .; length: 12; size: .; V: TRBV10-1; CDR3: CASSEVADTQYF; DNA: TGCGCCAGCAGTGAGGTTGCAGATACGCAGTATTTT
J: TRBJ1-2; D: .; length: 12; size: .; V: TRBV4-1; CDR3: CASSQDLVGYTF; DNA: TGCGCCAGCAGCCAAGATCTGGTTGGCTACACCTTC
J: TRBJ2-5; D: TRBD1; length: 17; size: .; V: TRBV12-5; CDR3: CASGLTSGTGVGETQYF; DNA: TGTGCTAGTGGTTTGACCTCCGGGACAGGGGTCGGGGAGACCCAGTACTTC
J: TRBJ2-7; D: .; length: 16; size: .; V: TRBV5-1; CDR3: CASSDGSSTPRVEQYF; DNA: TGCGCCAGCAGCGACGGGTCGTCGACCCCAAGAGTAGAGCAGTACTTC
J: TRBJ2-5; D: .; length: 14; size: .; V: TRBV25-1; CDR3: CASSEGQFGETQYF; DNA: TGTGCCAGCAGTGAGGGTCAGTTCGGTGAGACCCAGTACTTC
J: TRBJ2-1; D: .; length: 15; size: .; V: TRBV18; CDR3: CASSPPSYSYNEQFF; DNA: TGTGCCAGCTCACCACCTTCATACTCCTACAATGAGCAGTTCTTC
J: TRBJ2-7; D: .; length: 14; size: .; V: TRBV19; CDR3: CASSITGVPYEQYF; DNA: TGTGCCAGTAGTATAACTGGGGTCCCCTACGAGCAGTACTTC
J: TRBJ2-5; D: TRBD2; length: 16; size: .; V: TRBV28; CDR3: CASNNPRGRGSRTQYF; DNA: TGTGCCAGCAATAACCCCAGAGGGAGGGGTAGTCGTACCCAGTACTTC
J: TRBJ2-2; D: .; length: 16; size: .; V: TRBV6-5; CDR3: CASSYSPGLSTGELFF; DNA: TGTGCCAGCAGTTACTCCCCGGGACTCAGCACCGGGGAGCTGTTTTTT
J: TRBJ2-1; D: TRBD1; length: 13; size: .; V: TRBV2; CDR3: CASSESTGYRQFF; DNA: TGTGCCAGCAGTGAATCGACAGGGTATAGGCAATTCTTC
J: TRBJ2-7; D: TRBD1; length: 13; size: .; V: TRBV9; CDR3: CASSKEGQMEQYF; DNA: TGTGCCAGCAGCAAAGAGGGACAGATGGAGCAGTACTTC
J: TRBJ1-4; D: .; length: 13; size: .; V: TRBV7-6; CDR3: CASSPMNTGKLFF; DNA: TGTGCCAGCAGTCCTATGAACACGGGAAAACTGTTTTTT
J: TRBJ1-1; D: .; length: 13; size: .; V: TRBV28; CDR3: CASSPGGGTEAFF; DNA: TGTGCCAGCAGCCCAGGAGGGGGCACTGAAGCTTTCTTT
J: TRBJ2-7; D: TRBD1; length: 16; size: .; V: TRBV6-5; CDR3: CASSYSRDRVSYEQYF; DNA: TGTGCCAGCAGTTACTCCCGGGACAGGGTCTCCTACGAGCAGTACTTC
J: TRBJ2-7; D: TRBD1; length: 14; size: .; V: TRBV5-1; CDR3: CASSTGTGPYEQYF; DNA: TGCGCCAGCAGCACCGGGACAGGTCCCTACGAGCAGTACTTC
J: TRBJ2-5; D: TRBD1; length: 15; size: .; V: TRBV30; CDR3: CAWSLRTGPGETQYF; DNA: TGTGCCTGGAGTCTACGGACAGGGCCAGGAGAGACCCAGTACTTC
J: TRBJ2-7; D: TRBD1; length: 18; size: .; V: TRBV4-1; CDR3: CASSQDPLRQGISYEQYF; DNA: TGCGCCAGCAGCCAAGACCCCCTCAGACAGGGTATATCCTACGAGCAGTACTTC
J: TRBJ1-3; D: .; length: 14; size: .; V: TRBV7-3; CDR3: CASSLEGTGNTIYF; DNA: TGTGCCAGCAGCTTGGAAGGGACTGGAAACACCATATATTTT
J: TRBJ2-7; D: .; length: 13; size: .; V: TRBV7-6; CDR3: CASSLASEYEQYF; DNA: TGTGCCAGCAGCTTAGCCAGCGAATACGAGCAGTACTTC